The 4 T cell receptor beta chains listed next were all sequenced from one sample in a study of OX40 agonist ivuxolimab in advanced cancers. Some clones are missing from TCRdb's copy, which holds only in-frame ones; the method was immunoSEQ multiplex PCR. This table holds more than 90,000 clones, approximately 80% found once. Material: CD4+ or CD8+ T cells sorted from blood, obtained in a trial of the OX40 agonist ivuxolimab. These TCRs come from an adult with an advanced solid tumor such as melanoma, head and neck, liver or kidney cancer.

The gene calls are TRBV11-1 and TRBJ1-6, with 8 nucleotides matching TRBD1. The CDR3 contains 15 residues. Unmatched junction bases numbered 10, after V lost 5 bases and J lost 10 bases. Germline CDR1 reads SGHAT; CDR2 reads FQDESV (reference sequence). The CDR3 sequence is CASSESTGGVSPLHF. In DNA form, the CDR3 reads TGTGCCAGCAGCGAAAGTACAGGGGGGGTCTCACCCCTCCACTTT. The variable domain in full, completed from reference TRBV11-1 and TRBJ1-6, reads EAEVAQSPRYKITEKSQAVAFWCDPISGHATLYWYRQILGQGPELLVQFQDESVVDDSQLPKDRFSAERLKGVDSTLKIQPAELGDSAMYLCASSESTGGVSPLHFGNGTRLTVT.

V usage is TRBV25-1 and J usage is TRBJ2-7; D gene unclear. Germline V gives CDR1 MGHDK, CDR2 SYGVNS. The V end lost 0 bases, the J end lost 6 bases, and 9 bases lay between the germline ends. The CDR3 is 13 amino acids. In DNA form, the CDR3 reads TGTGCCAGCAGTGAATACAGGTCGGGCGAGCAGTACTTC. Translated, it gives CASSEYRSGEQYF.

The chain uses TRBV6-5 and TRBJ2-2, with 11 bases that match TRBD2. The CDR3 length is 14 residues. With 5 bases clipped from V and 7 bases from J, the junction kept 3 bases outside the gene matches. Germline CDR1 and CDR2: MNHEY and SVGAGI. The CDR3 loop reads CASSLTSGDGELFF. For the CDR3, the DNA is TGTGCCAGCAGTCTGACTAGCGGGGACGGGGAGCTGTTTTTT.

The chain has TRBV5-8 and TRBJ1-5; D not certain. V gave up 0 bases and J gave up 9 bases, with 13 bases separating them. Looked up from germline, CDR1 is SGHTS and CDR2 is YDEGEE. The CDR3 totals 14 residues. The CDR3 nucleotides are TGTGCCAGCAGCTTGGGAGGTAGGGATGGGCCCCAGCATTTT. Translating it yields CASSLGGRDGPQHF.